The rows below give T cell receptor beta chains drawn from one sample of a study of T-cell memory formation after mild COVID-19. One entry per CDR3 protein results from TCRdb running MiXCR on the 5' RACE reads. The sample yields 250,000 to 300,000 distinct CDR3 sequences, around 16% seen once. The sample was PBMCs or a T cell subset sorted from them (not recorded which). The receptors here all came from a man aged 18 to 29 who had mild COVID-19 (a few samples of this study predate the infection). Cell type and time point are not known. CDR3s include the opening cysteine and the closing phenylalanine or tryptophan. Fields, in order: CDR3 protein, CDR3 DNA, J gene, V gene, clone size, D gene. D genes are given only for firm matches. The listing skips clone size in some rows; elsewhere it reads once, few, many or a size class.

CASSQEPQGHNEQFF | TGCGCCAGCAGCCAAGAGCCGCAGGGCCACAATGAGCAGTTCTTC | TRBJ2-1 | TRBV4-3 | few | -
CASSESVFAGGYQETQYF | TGCGCCAGCAGTGAGTCGGTCTTCGCGGGGGGGTACCAAGAGACCCAGTACTTC | TRBJ2-5 | TRBV10-2 | few | TRBD2
CASSLEKVRAGSSYNEQFF | TGTGCCAGCAGCTTAGAAAAGGTCAGAGCGGGTAGCTCCTACAATGAGCAGTTCTTC | TRBJ2-1 | TRBV7-9 | - | -
CASSESGGANTGELFF | TGCGCCAGCAGTGAGTCTGGTGGGGCGAACACCGGGGAGCTGTTTTTT | TRBJ2-2 | TRBV10-1 | - | -
CASSDPLLAGKENIQYF | TGTGCCAGCAGTGATCCCCTACTAGCGGGGAAAGAAAACATTCAGTACTTC | TRBJ2-4 | TRBV6-2/TRBV6-3 | few | TRBD2
CASSVAGTGLHEQFF | TGTGCCAGCAGCGTAGCCGGGACAGGGCTCCATGAGCAGTTCTTC | TRBJ2-1 | TRBV9 | few | TRBD1
CASSEIRATEAFF | TGTGCCAGCAGCGAAATACGGGCCACTGAAGCTTTCTTT | TRBJ1-1 | TRBV7-6 | - | -
CASSLVEDQPQHF | TGTGCCAGCAGTTTAGTAGAGGATCAGCCCCAGCATTTT | TRBJ1-5 | TRBV12-3/TRBV12-4 | few | -
CASSAGTGALLGYGYTF | TGTGCCAGCAGTGCCGGGACAGGGGCGCTGCTGGGCTATGGCTACACCTTC | TRBJ1-2 | TRBV6-1 | - | TRBD1
CASSLVGTGSRPQHF | TGTGCCAGCAGCTTGGTTGGGACAGGGAGTCGGCCCCAGCATTTT | TRBJ1-5 | TRBV7-8 | - | TRBD1
CASSLNGTDTEAFF | TGTGCCAGCAGCTTAAACGGTACGGACACTGAAGCTTTCTTT | TRBJ1-1 | TRBV7-3 | - | -
CAYGRYQETQYF | TGTGCCTACGGGAGGTACCAAGAGACCCAGTACTTC | TRBJ2-5 | TRBV6-6 | few | TRBD2
CSARRGPTYEQYF | TGCAGTGCTAGGAGGGGGCCAACCTACGAGCAGTACTTC | TRBJ2-7 | TRBV20-1 | few | TRBD1
CASSRRWTVAGGFDEQFF | TGCGCCAGCAGCCGTCGCTGGACAGTAGCGGGGGGATTTGATGAGCAGTTCTTC | TRBJ2-1 | TRBV5-1 | - | TRBD2
CASSLETQPQHF | TGTGCCAGCAGCCTCGAGACCCAGCCCCAGCATTTT | TRBJ1-5 | TRBV6-6 | few | -
CASSPGRAEETQYF | TGTGCCAGCAGCCCAGGACGGGCGGAAGAGACCCAGTACTTC | TRBJ2-5 | TRBV7-2 | once | -
CASSRGGALNTEAFF | TGTGCCAGCAGCCGGGGAGGGGCTTTGAACACTGAAGCTTTCTTT | TRBJ1-1 | TRBV14 | medium-sized | -
CSAPRKRDTQYF | TGCAGTGCTCCTCGCAAAAGGGATACGCAGTATTTT | TRBJ2-3 | TRBV20-1 | - | -
CASSVVNVDTQYF | TGTGCCAGCAGCGTAGTAAACGTGGATACGCAGTATTTT | TRBJ2-3 | TRBV9 | - | -
CASSPPASGGADTQYF | TGTGCCAGCTCACCTCCGGCTAGCGGGGGGGCTGATACGCAGTATTTT | TRBJ2-3 | TRBV18 | - | TRBD2
CASRTGTGLTEAFF | TGTGCCAGCAGAACCGGGACAGGTCTGACTGAAGCTTTCTTT | TRBJ1-1 | TRBV6-5 | few | TRBD1
CASSPESETQYF | TGTGCCAGCAGCCCCGAGTCCGAGACCCAGTACTTC | TRBJ2-5 | TRBV7-2 | - | -
CASSVQGLAGNTQYF | TGTGCCAGCAGCGTCCAGGGACTAGCGGGGAATACGCAGTATTTT | TRBJ2-3 | TRBV9 | - | TRBD2
CASAEGQAFYNSPLHF | TGTGCCAGCGCCGAAGGACAGGCCTTCTATAATTCACCCCTCCACTTT | TRBJ1-6 | TRBV7-2 | - | TRBD1
CAISESPTYSNQPQHF | TGTGCCATCAGTGAGTCGCCGACCTATAGCAATCAGCCCCAGCATTTT | TRBJ1-5 | TRBV10-3 | once | -
CARTDRGVNGELFF | TGTGCCAGAACTGACAGGGGAGTTAACGGGGAGCTGTTTTTT | TRBJ2-2 | TRBV6-6 | - | TRBD1
CASSQEEGSSYEQYF | TGCGCCAGCAGCCAAGAAGAGGGGAGCTCCTACGAGCAGTACTTC | TRBJ2-7 | TRBV4-3 | many | -
CASRPTGAYGYTF | TGTGCCAGCAGGCCTACAGGGGCCTATGGCTACACCTTC | TRBJ1-2 | TRBV7-6 | few | TRBD1
CASSVGLSSTDTQYF | TGTGCCAGCAGCGTGGGCCTCTCTAGCACAGATACGCAGTATTTT | TRBJ2-3 | TRBV11-2 | - | -
CASSFGQGAGETQYF | TGTGCCAGCAGTTTTGGACAGGGGGCAGGGGAGACCCAGTACTTC | TRBJ2-5 | TRBV12-3/TRBV12-4 | - | TRBD1
CASSLQPGQYPGYTF | TGTGCCAGCAGCCTTCAACCAGGGCAGTATCCTGGCTACACCTTC | TRBJ1-2 | TRBV3-1 | few | -
CASSPDYNEQFF | TGCGCCAGCAGCCCAGATTACAATGAGCAGTTCTTC | TRBJ2-1 | TRBV5-1 | few | -
CASSYWTSGAETQYF | TGTGCCAGCAGCTACTGGACTAGCGGGGCTGAGACCCAGTACTTC | TRBJ2-5 | TRBV3-1 | - | TRBD2
CSAITGDTQYF | TGCAGTGCTATCACAGGGGATACGCAGTATTTT | TRBJ2-3 | TRBV20-1 | - | -
CASSGPGPIDIQYF | TGCGCCAGCAGCGGCCCGGGGCCTATTGACATTCAGTACTTC | TRBJ2-4 | TRBV5-1 | few | -
CSAINRAYGYTF | TGCAGTGCTATTAACAGGGCCTATGGCTACACCTTC | TRBJ1-2 | TRBV20-1 | - | -
CAIRGHRDVEGTEAFF | TGTGCCATCCGGGGTCACCGGGACGTCGAGGGCACTGAAGCTTTCTTT | TRBJ1-1 | TRBV10-3 | few | -
CASSQDPRSTNEKLFF | TGTGCCAGCAGCCAAGATCCCAGGTCAACTAATGAAAAACTGTTTTTT | TRBJ1-4 | TRBV4-2 | few | -
CASSRGGAGRGETQYF | TGCGCCAGCAGCCGAGGCGGGGCGGGGAGGGGGGAGACCCAGTACTTC | TRBJ2-5 | TRBV4-1 | - | -
CASRDLGLAGGYNEQFF | TGTGCCAGCAGAGACCTCGGTCTAGCGGGGGGCTACAATGAGCAGTTCTTC | TRBJ2-1 | TRBV6-2/TRBV6-3 | few | TRBD2
CSVVPRGANTGELFF | TGCAGCGTTGTGCCGCGGGGGGCGAACACCGGGGAGCTGTTTTTT | TRBJ2-2 | TRBV29-1 | few | TRBD2
CASSTQYNRGLAGELFF | TGCGCCAGCAGCACCCAGTATAACAGGGGGCTTGCCGGGGAGCTGTTTTTT | TRBJ2-2 | TRBV4-3 | - | TRBD1
CASSLGTNTDTQYF | TGCGCCAGCAGCTTGGGGACTAACACAGATACGCAGTATTTT | TRBJ2-3 | TRBV5-6 | many | TRBD2
CASSLTGFGEEKLFF | TGTGCCAGCAGCTTAACAGGGTTCGGTGAGGAAAAACTGTTTTTT | TRBJ1-4 | TRBV7-9 | - | -
CASSEWENTIYF | TGTGCCAGCAGTGAATGGGAAAACACCATATATTTT | TRBJ1-3 | TRBV25-1 | few | -
CASSLGVANNEQFF | TGTGCCAGCAGTTTAGGGGTCGCGAACAATGAGCAGTTCTTC | TRBJ2-1 | TRBV12-3/TRBV12-4 | few | -